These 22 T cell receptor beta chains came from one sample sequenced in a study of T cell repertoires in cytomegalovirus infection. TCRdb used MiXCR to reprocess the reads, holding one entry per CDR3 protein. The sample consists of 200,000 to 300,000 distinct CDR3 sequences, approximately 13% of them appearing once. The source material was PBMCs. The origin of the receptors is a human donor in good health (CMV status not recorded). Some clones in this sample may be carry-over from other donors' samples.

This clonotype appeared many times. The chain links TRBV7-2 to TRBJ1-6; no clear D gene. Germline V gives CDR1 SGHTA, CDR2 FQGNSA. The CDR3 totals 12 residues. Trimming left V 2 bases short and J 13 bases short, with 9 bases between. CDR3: CASSLMAGPLHF. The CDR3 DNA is TGTGCCAGCAGCTTAATGGCGGGTCCCCTCCACTTT. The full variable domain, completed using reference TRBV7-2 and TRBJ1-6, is GAGVSQSPSNKVTEKGKDVELRCDPISGHTALYWYRQSLGQGLEFLIYFQGNSAPDKSGLPSDRFSAERTGGSVSTLTIQRTQQEDSAVYLCASSLMAGPLHFGNGTRLTVT.

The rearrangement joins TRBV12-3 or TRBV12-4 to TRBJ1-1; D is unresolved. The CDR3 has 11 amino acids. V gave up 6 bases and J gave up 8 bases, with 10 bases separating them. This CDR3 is CASSYAQEAFF. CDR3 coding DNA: TGTGCCAGCAGCTACGCTCAGGAAGCTTTCTTT.

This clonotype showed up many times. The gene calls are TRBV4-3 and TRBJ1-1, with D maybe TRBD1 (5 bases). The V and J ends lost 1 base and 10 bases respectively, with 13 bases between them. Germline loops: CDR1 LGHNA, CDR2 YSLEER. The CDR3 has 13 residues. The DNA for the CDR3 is TGCGCCAGCAGCCAAGGGGGGGGAAGGGGAGCTTTCTTT. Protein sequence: CASSQGGGRGAFF.

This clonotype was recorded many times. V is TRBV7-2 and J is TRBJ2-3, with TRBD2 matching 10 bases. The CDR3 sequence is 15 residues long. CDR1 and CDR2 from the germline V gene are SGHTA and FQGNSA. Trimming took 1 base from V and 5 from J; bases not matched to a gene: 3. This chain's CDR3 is CASSLGSSGRDTQYF. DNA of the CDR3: TGTGCCAGCAGCTTAGGATCTAGCGGGAGAGATACGCAGTATTTT.

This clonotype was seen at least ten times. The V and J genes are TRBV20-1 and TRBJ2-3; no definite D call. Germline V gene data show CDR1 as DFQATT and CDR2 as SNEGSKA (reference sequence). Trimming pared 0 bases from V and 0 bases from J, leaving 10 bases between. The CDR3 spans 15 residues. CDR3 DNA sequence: TGCAGTGCTAGAGATCTCGGTACTAGCACAGATACGCAGTATTTT. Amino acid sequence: CSARDLGTSTDTQYF.

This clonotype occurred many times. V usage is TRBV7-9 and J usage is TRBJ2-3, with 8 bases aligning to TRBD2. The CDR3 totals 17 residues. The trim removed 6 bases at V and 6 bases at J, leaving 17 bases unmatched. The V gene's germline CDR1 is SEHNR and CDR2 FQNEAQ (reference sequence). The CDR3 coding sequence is TGTGCCAGCAGATCCCTTGGCGGGGGGATACCATCCGATACGCAGTATTTT. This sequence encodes CASRSLGGGIPSDTQYF.

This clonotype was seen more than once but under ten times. The CDR3 region has the DNA TGTGCCAGCAGTTACTCGAGTGGGGGGCCTCAGCCCCAGCATTTT. The encoded protein is CASSYSSGGPQPQHF. The V call is TRBV6-6, the J call TRBJ1-5; D may be TRBD1 (6 bases). The CDR3 totals 15 residues. Between the trimmed V and J ends, which lost 0 bases and 6 bases, there was a span of 12 bases. CDR1 and CDR2 (germline): MNHNY, SVGAGI (reference sequence).

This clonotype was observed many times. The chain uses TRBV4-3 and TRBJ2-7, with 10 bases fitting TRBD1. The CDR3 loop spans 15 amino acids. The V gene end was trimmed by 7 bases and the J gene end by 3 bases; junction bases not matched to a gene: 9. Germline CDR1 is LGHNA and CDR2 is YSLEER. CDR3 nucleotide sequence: TGCGCCAGCAACCAGGAGTGGGACAGGGGCTACGAGCAGTACTTC. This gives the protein CASNQEWDRGYEQYF.

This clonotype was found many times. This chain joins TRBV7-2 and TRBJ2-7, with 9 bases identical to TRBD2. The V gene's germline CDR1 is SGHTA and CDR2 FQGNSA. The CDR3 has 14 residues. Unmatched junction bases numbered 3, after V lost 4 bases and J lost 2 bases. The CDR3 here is CASSSGLAPYEQYF. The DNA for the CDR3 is TGTGCCAGCAGCTCGGGACTAGCTCCCTACGAGCAGTACTTC. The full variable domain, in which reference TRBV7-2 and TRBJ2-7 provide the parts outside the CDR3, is GAGVSQSPSNKVTEKGKDVELRCDPISGHTALYWYRQSLGQGLEFLIYFQGNSAPDKSGLPSDRFSAERTGGSVSTLTIQRTQQEDSAVYLCASSSGLAPYEQYFGPGTRLTVT.

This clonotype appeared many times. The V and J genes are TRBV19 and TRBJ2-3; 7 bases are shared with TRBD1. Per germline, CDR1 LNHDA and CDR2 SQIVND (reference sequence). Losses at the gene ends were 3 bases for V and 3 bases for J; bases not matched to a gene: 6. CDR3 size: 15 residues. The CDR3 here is CASSIGNRGTDTQYF. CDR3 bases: TGTGCCAGTAGTATTGGAAACAGGGGTACAGATACGCAGTATTTT.

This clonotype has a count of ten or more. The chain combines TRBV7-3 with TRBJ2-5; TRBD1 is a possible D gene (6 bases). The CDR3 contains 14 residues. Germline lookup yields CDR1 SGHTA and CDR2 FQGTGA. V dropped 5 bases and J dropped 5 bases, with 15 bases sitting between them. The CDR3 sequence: CASSRGGIAETQYF. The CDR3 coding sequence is TGTGCCAGCAGCCGAGGGGGAATCGCGGAGACCCAGTACTTC.

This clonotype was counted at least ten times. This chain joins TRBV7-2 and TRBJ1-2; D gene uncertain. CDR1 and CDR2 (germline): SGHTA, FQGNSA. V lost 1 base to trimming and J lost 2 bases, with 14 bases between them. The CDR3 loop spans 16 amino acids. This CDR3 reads CASSLGRAGKNYGYTF. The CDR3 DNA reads TGTGCCAGCAGCTTAGGAAGGGCGGGGAAGAACTATGGCTACACCTTC.

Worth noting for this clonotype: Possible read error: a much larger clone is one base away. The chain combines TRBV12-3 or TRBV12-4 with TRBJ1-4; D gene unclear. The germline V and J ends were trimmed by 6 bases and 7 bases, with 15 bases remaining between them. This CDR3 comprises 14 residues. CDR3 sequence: CASSNRGQLEKLFF. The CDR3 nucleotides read TGTGCCAGCAGCAACCGAGGGCAGCTTGAAAAACTGTTTTTT.

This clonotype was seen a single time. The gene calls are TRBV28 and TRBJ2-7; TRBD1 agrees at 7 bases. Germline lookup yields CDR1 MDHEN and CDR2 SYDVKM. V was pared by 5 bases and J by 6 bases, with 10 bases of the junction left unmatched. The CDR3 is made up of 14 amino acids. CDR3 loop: CASSLIRQGSEQYF. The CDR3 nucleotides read TGTGCCAGCAGTCTCATCCGACAGGGTAGCGAGCAGTACTTC.

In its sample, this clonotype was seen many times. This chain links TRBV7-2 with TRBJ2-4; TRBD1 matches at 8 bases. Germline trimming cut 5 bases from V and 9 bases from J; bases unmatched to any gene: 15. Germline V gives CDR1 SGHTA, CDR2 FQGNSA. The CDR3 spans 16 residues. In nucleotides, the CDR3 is TGTGCCAGCAGCCTGACCGGGACAGGAAGGCAGGGCATTCAGTACTTC. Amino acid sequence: CASSLTGTGRQGIQYF. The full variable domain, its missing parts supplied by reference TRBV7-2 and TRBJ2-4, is GAGVSQSPSNKVTEKGKDVELRCDPISGHTALYWYRQSLGQGLEFLIYFQGNSAPDKSGLPSDRFSAERTGGSVSTLTIQRTQQEDSAVYLCASSLTGTGRQGIQYFGAGTRLSVL.

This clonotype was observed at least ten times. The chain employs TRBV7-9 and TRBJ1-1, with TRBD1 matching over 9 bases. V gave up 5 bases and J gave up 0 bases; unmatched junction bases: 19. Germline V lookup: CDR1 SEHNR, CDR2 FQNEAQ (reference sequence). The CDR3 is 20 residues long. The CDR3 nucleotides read TGTGCCAGCAGCGTACTAACCGGGACAGGGTTTGGCGGGGTGAACACTGAAGCTTTCTTT. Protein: CASSVLTGTGFGGVNTEAFF.

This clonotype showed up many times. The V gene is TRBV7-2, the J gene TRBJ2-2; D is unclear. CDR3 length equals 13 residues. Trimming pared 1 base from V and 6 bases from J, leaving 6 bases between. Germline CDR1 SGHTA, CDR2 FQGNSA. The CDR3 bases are TGTGCCAGCAGCTTAGGATTCTCCGGGGAGCTGTTTTTT. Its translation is CASSLGFSGELFF.

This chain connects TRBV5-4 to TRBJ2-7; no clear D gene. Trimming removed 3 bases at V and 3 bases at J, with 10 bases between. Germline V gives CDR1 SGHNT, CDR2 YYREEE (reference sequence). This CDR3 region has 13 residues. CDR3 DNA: TGTGCCAGCAGCTCCGACTCGTTCTACGAGCAGTACTTC. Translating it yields CASSSDSFYEQYF. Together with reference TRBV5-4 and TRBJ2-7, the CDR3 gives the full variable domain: ETGVTQSPTHLIKTRGQQVTLRCSSQSGHNTVSWYQQALGQGPQFIFQYYREEENGRGNFPPRFSGLQFPNYSSELNVNALELDDSALYLCASSSDSFYEQYFGPGTRLTVT.

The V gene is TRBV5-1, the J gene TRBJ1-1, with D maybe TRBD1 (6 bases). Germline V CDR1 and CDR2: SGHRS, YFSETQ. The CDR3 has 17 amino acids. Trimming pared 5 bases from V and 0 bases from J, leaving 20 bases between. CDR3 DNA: TGCGCCAGCAGTTTACAGGGTTGGGGGGACATGAACACTGAAGCTTTCTTT. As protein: CASSLQGWGDMNTEAFF.

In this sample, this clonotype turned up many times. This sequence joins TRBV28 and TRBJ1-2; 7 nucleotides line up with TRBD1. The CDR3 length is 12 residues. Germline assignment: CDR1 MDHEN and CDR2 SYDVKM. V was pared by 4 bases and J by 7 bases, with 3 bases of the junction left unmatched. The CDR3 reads CASSSDRAGYTF. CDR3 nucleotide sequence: TGTGCCAGCAGTTCCGACAGGGCTGGCTACACCTTC.

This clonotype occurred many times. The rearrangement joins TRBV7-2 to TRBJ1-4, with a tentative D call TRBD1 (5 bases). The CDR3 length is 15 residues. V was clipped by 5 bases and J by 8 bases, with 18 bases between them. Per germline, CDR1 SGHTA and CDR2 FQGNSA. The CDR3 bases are TGTGCCAGCAGCCAACAACGGGGGGAATGGGAAAAACTGTTTTTT. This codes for CASSQQRGEWEKLFF.

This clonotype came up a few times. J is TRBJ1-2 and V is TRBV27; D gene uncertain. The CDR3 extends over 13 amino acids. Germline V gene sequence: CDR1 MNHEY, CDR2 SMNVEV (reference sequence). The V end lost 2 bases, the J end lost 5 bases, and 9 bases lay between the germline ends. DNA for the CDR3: TGTGCCAGCAGTTTAGAGGGTCGGTATGGCTACACCTTC. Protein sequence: CASSLEGRYGYTF.